These 27 T cell receptor beta chains came from one sample sequenced in a study of blood T cell repertoires in COVID-19. Profiled with immunoSEQ multiplex PCR; TCRdb holds only in-frame clones, not every one. The table includes 390,000 or so clones, roughly 86% detected once. The sequencing input was peripheral blood. The receptor set was obtained from a woman aged 25-40 years with COVID-19, enrolled during active disease.

The CDR3 reads CASSFLGLAGGYNEQFF. CDR3 nucleotides: TGTGCCAGCAGTTTTCTGGGACTAGCGGGAGGCTACAATGAGCAGTTCTTC. This sequence joins TRBV28 and TRBJ2-1; 15 nucleotides line up with TRBD2. Per germline, CDR1 MDHEN and CDR2 SYDVKM. The CDR3 contains 17 residues. V lost 3 bases and J lost 3; bases outside the gene matches: 3.

The sample holds a few counts of this clone. Other DNA sequences within the sample encode an identical CDR3. The chain carries TRBV7-9 and TRBJ2-1; 11 positions match TRBD2. V was clipped by 2 bases and J by 3 bases; unmatched bases: 3. CDR3 length: 16 amino acids. The germline V gene has CDR1 SEHNR and CDR2 FQNEAQ (reference sequence). Here the CDR3 reads CASSLSLAGGYNEQFF. The CDR3 DNA reads as TGTGCCAGCAGCTTAAGTCTAGCGGGAGGCTACAATGAGCAGTTCTTC.

The chain employs TRBV4-3 and TRBJ2-2, with 12 bases identical to TRBD2. The germline V gene encodes CDR1 LGHNA and CDR2 YSLEER. V lost 4 bases and J lost 4; bases outside the gene matches: 4. The CDR3 has 16 residues. The CDR3 region has the DNA TGCGCCAGCAGCCCTAGCGGGAGGGGGTCCACCGGGGAGCTGTTTTTT. Encoded protein: CASSPSGRGSTGELFF.

The genes are TRBV18 and TRBJ2-7; 8 positions agree with TRBD1. V was clipped by 3 bases and J by 3 bases; unmatched bases: 7. The CDR3 is 15 residues long. CDR1 is KGHSH and CDR2 is LQKENI in the germline V gene. CDR3 loop: CASSPGQGAIYEQYF. The CDR3 bases are TGTGCCAGCTCACCGGGTCAGGGGGCGATCTACGAGCAGTACTTC.

The chain has TRBV6-5 and TRBJ2-2; possible D gene TRBD2, 5 bases. With 4 bases removed from V and 2 bases from J, the gap between germline ends came to 11 bases. CDR1 is MNHEY, CDR2 SVGAGI, per germline. The CDR3 totals 15 residues. The CDR3 loop is CASSSRTVNTGELFF. The DNA for the CDR3 is TGTGCCAGCAGTTCCCGGACTGTCAACACCGGGGAGCTGTTTTTT.

V usage is TRBV11-3 and J usage is TRBJ1-1, with D possibly matching TRBD1 (5 bases). Germline CDR1 and CDR2: SGHNT and YENEEA. This CDR3 spans 13 amino acids. The V end was cut by 0 bases, the J end by 10 bases, with 12 bases between. For the CDR3, the DNA is TGTGCCAGCAGCTTAGACACAGGAAGAAGAGCTTTCTTT. Translated: CASSLDTGRRAFF.

The chain links TRBV11-1 to TRBJ1-1, with 11 bases fitting TRBD1. The germline V gene encodes CDR1 SGHAT and CDR2 FQDESV (reference sequence). The CDR3 consists of 15 residues. V lost 6 bases, J lost 5 bases, and 8 bases stayed unmatched. CDR3 loop: CASSSTGTGGTEAFF. CDR3 coding DNA: TGTGCCAGCAGTTCCACTGGGACAGGGGGAACTGAAGCTTTCTTT.

The rearrangement uses TRBV6-5 and TRBJ1-5; no firm D call. Trimming cost V 5 bases and J 3 bases, with 14 bases left between them. The V gene's germline CDR1 is MNHEY and CDR2 SVGAGI. The CDR3 runs to 15 residues. Written as DNA, the CDR3 is TGTGCCAGCAGTAGAGTCCTCGGGGACAATCAGCCCCAGCATTTT. Translation gives CASSRVLGDNQPQHF.

The chain carries TRBV6-6 and TRBJ1-5; TRBD1 matches at 8 bases. Trimming removed 7 bases from V and 7 bases from J; junction bases left unmatched: 12. CDR1 MNHNY and CDR2 SVGAGI come from the germline V gene (reference sequence). The CDR3 contains 15 residues. This CDR3 is CASMLTGGSGQPQHF. CDR3 DNA sequence: TGTGCCAGCATGCTCACAGGGGGAAGTGGCCAGCCCCAGCATTTT.

The chain has TRBV5-1 and TRBJ2-2; 10 bases are a match to TRBD2. Germline values: CDR1 SGHRS, CDR2 YFSETQ. The ends lost 5 bases at V and 6 bases at J; junction bases unmatched: 7. This CDR3 region has 15 residues. CDR3 bases: TGCGCCAGCAGGTCTACTAGCGGGATCGCCGGGGAGCTGTTTTTT. Residues: CASRSTSGIAGELFF.

The chain uses TRBV11-1 and TRBJ2-7, with D possibly matching TRBD1 (6 bases). From germline, CDR1 is SGHAT and CDR2 FQDESV (reference sequence). Deletions cut 0 bases from V and 6 bases from J, with 15 bases between. The CDR3 has 15 residues. CDR3 region: CASSLAQGMISEQYF. DNA of the CDR3: TGTGCCAGCAGCTTAGCGCAGGGGATGATATCCGAGCAGTACTTC.

The chain combines TRBV5-4 with TRBJ1-4; TRBD1 is a possible D gene (5 bases). The V and J ends lost 2 bases and 0 bases respectively, with 8 bases between them. This CDR3 is 15 amino acids long. Per the germline V gene, CDR1 is SGHNT and CDR2 is YYREEE (reference sequence). The CDR3 sequence is CASSFTTATNEKLFF. CDR3 nucleotide sequence: TGTGCCAGCAGCTTCACGACAGCAACTAATGAAAAACTGTTTTTT.

This chain joins TRBV4-1 and TRBJ2-2; D is possibly TRBD1 (5 bases). The CDR3 runs 15 residues. Trimming pared 0 bases from V and 6 bases from J, leaving 11 bases between. Germline CDR1 MGHRA, CDR2 YSYEKL. CDR3 sequence (DNA): TGCGCCAGCAGCCAAGACTTATTAGGGGCCGGGGAGCTGTTTTTT. This gives the protein CASSQDLLGAGELFF.

This clone was observed once. The CDR3 sequence is CASYRGPNSPLHF. CDR3 nucleotides: TGTGCCAGCTACAGGGGCCCAAATTCACCCCTCCACTTT. The genes are TRBV2 and TRBJ1-6, with 7 bases identical to TRBD1. Germline lookup yields CDR1 SNHLY and CDR2 FYNNEI. The V gene end was trimmed by 8 bases and the J gene end by 7 bases; junction bases not matched to a gene: 5. The CDR3 is 13 residues long.

V usage is TRBV6-5 and J usage is TRBJ2-2; 8 nucleotides line up with TRBD1. Germline CDR1 reads MNHEY; CDR2 reads SVGAGI. V was clipped by 6 bases and J by 5 bases; unmatched bases: 2. The length of the CDR3 is 13 residues. For the CDR3, the DNA is TGTGCCAGCAGCAGGGGGCTGACCGGGGAGCTGTTTTTT. Translation gives CASSRGLTGELFF.

The chain couples TRBV13 to TRBJ2-7, with 7 bases aligning to TRBD2. The CDR3 extends over 13 amino acids. Looked up from germline, CDR1 is PRHDT and CDR2 is FYEKMQ (reference sequence). With V trimmed by 1 base and J by 6 bases, 3 bases remained unmatched. The CDR3 DNA sequence: TGTGCCAGCAGCTTAGCAGGCGGGAGCGAGCAGTACTTC. It encodes CASSLAGGSEQYF.

This sequence joins TRBV7-9 and TRBJ1-4, with D tentatively TRBD1 (5 bases). The CDR3 has 15 residues. From germline, CDR1 is SEHNR and CDR2 FQNEAQ (reference sequence). Trimming shortened V by 5 bases and J by 6 bases, and 16 bases separated the two germline ends. The CDR3 loop is CASSDPRGLHEKLFF. CDR3 in DNA: TGTGCCAGCAGCGATCCACGGGGGTTACATGAAAAACTGTTTTTT.

The CDR3 DNA follows: TGTGCCAGCAGCACCCTCCCGTTACAGGGGGCTCTAAGACAGCCCCAGCATTTT. Translation gives CASSTLPLQGALRQPQHF. The chain couples TRBV27 to TRBJ1-5; TRBD1 aligns across 9 bases. V shed 6 bases, J shed 7 bases, and the junction held 19 bases outside the gene matches. Germline V gene data show CDR1 as MNHEY and CDR2 as SMNVEV (reference sequence). The CDR3 sequence is 18 residues long.

The V gene is TRBV18, the J gene TRBJ1-4; D may be TRBD1 (6 bases). In germline, CDR1 is KGHSH, CDR2 LQKENI. V dropped 3 bases and J dropped 0 bases, with 17 bases sitting between them. CDR3 length: 18 amino acids. CDR3 amino acids: CASSPSDSGIATNEKLFF. The CDR3 DNA is TGTGCCAGCTCACCCTCGGACAGTGGAATTGCAACTAATGAAAAACTGTTTTTT.

The chain couples TRBV13 to TRBJ2-1; TRBD2 is a possible D gene (6 bases). The V gene lost 5 bases and the J gene lost 9 bases, with 17 bases spanning the gap. CDR3 length: 14 residues. Germline values: CDR1 PRHDT, CDR2 FYEKMQ (reference sequence). CDR3 loop: CASSPWGSGLEQFF. CDR3 sequence (DNA): TGTGCCAGCAGCCCCTGGGGTAGCGGTCTTGAGCAGTTCTTC.

The rearrangement joins TRBV30 to TRBJ1-4; 7 bases align to TRBD1. This CDR3 comprises 15 residues. CDR1 and CDR2 from the germline V gene are GTSNPN and SVGIG (reference sequence). The J segment lost 5 bases and the V segment lost 2 bases, leaving 8 bases of the junction unmatched. The DNA for the CDR3 is TGTGCCTGGAGTCCCAGGGGGGCCTTAAATGAAAAACTGTTTTTT. It encodes CAWSPRGALNEKLFF.

Here the CDR3 reads CASSQEKPLDRGEAFF. The CDR3 DNA follows: TGCGCCAGCAGCCAAGAAAAGCCCCTAGACAGGGGTGAAGCTTTCTTT. V is TRBV4-1 and J is TRBJ1-1; 8 bases match TRBD1. This CDR3 has 16 amino acids. Germline V gene data show CDR1 as MGHRA and CDR2 as YSYEKL. The V segment lost 0 bases and the J segment 7 bases; nucleotides outside the gene matches: 10.

The chain is built from TRBV18 and TRBJ1-4, with 7 bases lining up with TRBD1. The J segment lost 8 bases and the V segment lost 3 bases, leaving 12 bases of the junction unmatched. Germline values: CDR1 KGHSH, CDR2 LQKENI. The CDR3 contains 16 residues. CDR3 region: CASSPLSTGVKEKLFF. The CDR3 DNA reads TGTGCCAGCTCACCCTTAAGCACAGGGGTTAAGGAAAAACTGTTTTTT. The full variable domain, with the rest looked up from reference TRBV18 and TRBJ1-4, is NAGVMQNPRHLVRRRGQEARLRCSPMKGHSHVYWYRQLPEEGLKFMVYLQKENIIDESGMPKERFSAEFPKEGPSILRIQQVVRGDSAAYFCASSPLSTGVKEKLFFGSGTQLSVL.

The rearrangement uses TRBV19 and TRBJ2-6; D is uncertain. V gave up 3 bases and J gave up 2 bases, with 11 bases separating them. Looked up from germline, CDR1 is LNHDA and CDR2 is SQIVND (reference sequence). CDR3 length: 16 residues. The CDR3: CASSIGGEAGANVLTF. The CDR3 bases are TGTGCCAGTAGTATCGGTGGAGAGGCTGGGGCCAACGTCCTGACTTTC.

This chain uses TRBV7-8 with TRBJ2-7; D remains ambiguous. Germline values: CDR1 SGHVS, CDR2 FQNEAQ. V lost 3 bases, J lost 0 bases, and 12 bases lay in between. The length of the CDR3 is 15 residues. The CDR3 DNA is TGTGCCAGCAGCTTTTCGACCCACTACTCCTACGAGCAGTACTTC. Translated: CASSFSTHYSYEQYF.

This clone was recorded once. The chain carries TRBV7-8 and TRBJ1-1; D not resolved. The CDR3 length is 14 residues. CDR1 and CDR2 from the germline V gene are SGHVS and FQNEAQ. V lost 6 bases and J 3 bases, leaving 14 bases between the germline ends. The CDR3 is CASSLSDIHTEAFF. The CDR3 DNA follows: TGTGCCAGCAGTTTATCTGACATTCACACTGAAGCTTTCTTT.

The chain links TRBV3-1 (or the pseudogene TRBV3-2) to TRBJ1-4, with D perhaps TRBD1 (5 bases). The CDR3 spans 14 residues. Germline CDR1 LGHDT, CDR2 YNNKEL (reference sequence). Deletions cut 0 bases from V and 9 bases from J, with 11 bases between. The CDR3 sequence is CASSQELGGKKLFF. CDR3 sequence (DNA): TGTGCCAGCAGCCAAGAATTGGGGGGGAAAAAACTGTTTTTT.